One sample yielded the 5 T cell receptor beta chains listed below, sequenced in a study of T cell responses to AZD1222 COVID-19 vaccine. Clones were read by immunoSEQ multiplex PCR, and TCRdb kept only the in-frame ones, dropping some. The sample includes some 190,000 clones, approximately 94% seen only once; the top ten take around 1.8%. Specimen: peripheral blood, collected 28 days after the second dose of the MenACWY control vaccine. The receptors come from an adult who received the MenACWY meningococcal vaccine as a control.

This clone was recorded once. The chain combines TRBV28 with TRBJ1-2; D might be TRBD1 (5 bases). Germline lookup yields CDR1 MDHEN and CDR2 SYDVKM. Between the trimmed V and J ends, which lost 1 base and 0 bases, there was a span of 9 bases. The CDR3 contains 15 residues. CDR3 sequence reads: CASSLSGPTNYGYTF. CDR3 DNA sequence: TGTGCCAGCAGTTTATCGGGGCCTACTAACTATGGCTACACCTTC.

The chain has TRBV19 and TRBJ2-1; 7 bases are a match to TRBD1. This CDR3 has 16 residues. The V and J ends lost 5 bases and 0 bases, in that order; junction bases with no gene match: 7. Germline V gene data show CDR1 as LNHDA and CDR2 as SQIVND (reference sequence). CDR3 loop: CASSLTGDPSYNEQFF. DNA for the CDR3: TGTGCCAGTAGTCTCACAGGGGACCCCTCCTACAATGAGCAGTTCTTC. The entire variable domain, with the rest obtained from reference TRBV19 and TRBJ2-1, is as follows: DGGITQSPKYLFRKEGQNVTLSCEQNLNHDAMYWYRQDPGQGLRLIYYSQIVNDFQKGDIAEGYSVSREKKESFPLTVTSAQKNPTAFYLCASSLTGDPSYNEQFFGPGTRLTVL.

The chain has TRBV5-1 and TRBJ2-5; the match to TRBD1 covers 9 bases. The germline CDR1 and CDR2 sequences are SGHRS and YFSETQ. This CDR3 has 13 amino acids. V shed 4 bases, J shed 6 bases, and the junction held 4 bases outside the gene matches. For the CDR3, the DNA is TGCGCCAGCAGCCTGGGACAGGGAAAGACCCAGTACTTC. This sequence encodes CASSLGQGKTQYF.

The V gene is TRBV28, the J gene TRBJ2-1, with D perhaps matching TRBD2 (5 bases). The V gene's germline CDR1 is MDHEN and CDR2 SYDVKM. The CDR3 sequence is 13 residues long. The germline V and J ends were trimmed by 2 bases and 5 bases, with 7 bases remaining between them. In DNA form, the CDR3 reads TGTGCCAGCAGTTTAACGAGGGACAATGAGCAGTTCTTC. Encoded protein: CASSLTRDNEQFF.

This clone was observed once. The chain couples TRBV7-8 to TRBJ2-7; tentatively, D is TRBD1 (6 bases). The V gene's germline CDR1 is SGHVS and CDR2 FQNEAQ. Trimming left V 3 bases short and J 0 bases short, with 12 bases between. The CDR3 is made up of 15 amino acids. The CDR3 is CASSFSGTLSYEQYF. CDR3 in DNA: TGTGCCAGCAGCTTTTCCGGGACACTCTCCTACGAGCAGTACTTC.